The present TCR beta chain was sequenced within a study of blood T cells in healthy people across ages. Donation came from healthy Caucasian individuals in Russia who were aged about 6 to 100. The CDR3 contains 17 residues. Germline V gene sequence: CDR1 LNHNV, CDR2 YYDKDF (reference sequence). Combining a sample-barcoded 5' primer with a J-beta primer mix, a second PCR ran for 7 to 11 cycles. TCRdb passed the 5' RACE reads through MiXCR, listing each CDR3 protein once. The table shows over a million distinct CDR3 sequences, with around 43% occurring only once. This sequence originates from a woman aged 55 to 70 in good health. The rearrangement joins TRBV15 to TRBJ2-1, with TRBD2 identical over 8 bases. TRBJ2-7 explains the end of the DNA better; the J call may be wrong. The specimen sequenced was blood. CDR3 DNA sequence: TGTGCCACCAGCAGATCTGGAGCGGGGGTGTCCTACAATGAGCAGTACTTC. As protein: CATSRSGAGVSYNEQYF.